This TCR beta chain derives from a study of T cells in Graves' hyperthyroidism and ophthalmopathy. Study-wide results and limits: A model of 13 V-J features distinguished ophthalmopathy from stable hyperthyroidism. Most thyroid clonotypes with frequency above 0.001 were detected in blood.

V lost 4 bases, J lost 5 bases, and 4 bases stayed unmatched. Per germline, CDR1 SQVTM and CDR2 ANQGSEA. The CDR3 covers 12 residues. It was RNA transcripts that yielded the amplified TCR beta CDR3 regions. With the HTBI primer set, the TCR CDR3 went through a first round of RT-PCR. Using its own MiXCR run on the multiplex PCR reads, TCRdb lists one record per CDR3 protein. The sample carries roughly 500,000 distinct CDR3 sequences, under 60% recorded once. There are many counts of this clonotype. Antigen unknown. The study left out patients who had uncontrolled infection, other autoimmune disease, pregnancy or lactation.

Source material: peripheral blood or thyroid tissue (not recorded which). The chain joins TRBV29-1 to TRBJ2-7; TRBD1 agrees at 8 bases. This TCR came from an adult woman with Graves' disease, either hyperthyroidism or ophthalmopathy (not recorded which). As DNA, the CDR3 is TGCAGCGTTGGGACAGGGTGGAACGAGCAGTACTTC. Residues: CSVGTGWNEQYF.